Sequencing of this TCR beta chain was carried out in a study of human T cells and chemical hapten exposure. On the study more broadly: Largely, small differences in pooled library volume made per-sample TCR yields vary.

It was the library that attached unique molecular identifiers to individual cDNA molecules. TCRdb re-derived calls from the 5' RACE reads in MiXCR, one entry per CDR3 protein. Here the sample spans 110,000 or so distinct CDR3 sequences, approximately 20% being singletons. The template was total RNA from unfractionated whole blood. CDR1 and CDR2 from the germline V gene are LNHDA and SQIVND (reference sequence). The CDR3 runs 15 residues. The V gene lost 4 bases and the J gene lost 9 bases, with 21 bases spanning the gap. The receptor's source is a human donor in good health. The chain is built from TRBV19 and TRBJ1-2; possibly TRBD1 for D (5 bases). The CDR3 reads CASSSSGLPRRRYTF. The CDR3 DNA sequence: TGTGCCAGTAGTAGCTCGGGACTGCCGCGGAGACGCTACACCTTC.